This TCR beta chain stems from a study of cytomegalovirus exposure and HLA in healthy donors. Study context: In a later analysis, it was reported that the 110 or so validation repertoires had been produced on the same platform as the 500 to 750 repertoires belonging to the first cohort. The study, taken as a whole, reports: The study labeled more than 150 TCR beta chains cytomegalovirus-associated. For cytomegalovirus status, the classifier reportedly gave diagnoses with high specificity and sensitivity. In vitro testing confirmed a few CMV-associated chains as specific for CMV antigens.

Germline V gene lookup returns CDR1 GTSNPN and CDR2 SVGIG (reference sequence). With V trimmed by 7 bases and J by 9 bases, 11 bases remained unmatched. This CDR3 contains 12 residues. The protocol was immunoSEQ multiplex PCR, while the TCRdb copy is restricted to in-frame clones and leaves out a portion. The data contain 170,000 or so clones, 85% of them singletons. About this clone: Its antigen is unknown.

The J gene is TRBJ2-7, the V gene TRBV30; 8 nucleotides align to TRBD2. The TCR was taken from a young man in good health and CMV-seropositive. Sequencing was carried out using PBMCs. The CDR3 DNA sequence: TGTGCCTCCCTCGGGAGGGGTCCGGGGCAGTACTTC. Protein product: CASLGRGPGQYF.